Listed below are T cell receptor beta chains from one sample, sequenced in a study of T cell responses to AZD1222 COVID-19 vaccine. Clones were sequenced by immunoSEQ multiplex PCR, and TCRdb holds only the in-frame ones, with some missing. In the table there are more than 110,000 clones, 80% to 95% of which are singletons. Sequencing used peripheral blood, obtained on day 0 of AZD1222 vaccination. Receptors originate from an adult in good health. The CDR3 runs from the conserved cysteine through the conserved F or W. Each record gives: CDR3 length, D gene, V gene, J gene, CDR3 protein. D genes are given only for firm matches.

cdr3_length: 12
d_call: NA
v_call: TRBV2
j_call: TRBJ2-2
cdr3_aa: CARTENTGELFF

cdr3_length: 15
d_call: TRBD1
v_call: TRBV4-1
j_call: TRBJ1-5
cdr3_aa: CASSQGDSSNQPQHF

cdr3_length: 17
d_call: TRBD1
v_call: TRBV6-4
j_call: TRBJ1-2
cdr3_aa: CASSDEGTGWTPSGYTF

cdr3_length: 15
d_call: NA
v_call: TRBV6-6
j_call: TRBJ1-6
cdr3_aa: CASSYRTEAGWPLHF

cdr3_length: 15
d_call: NA
v_call: TRBV28
j_call: TRBJ1-5
cdr3_aa: CASSLSRLSNQPQHF

cdr3_length: 14
d_call: TRBD1
v_call: TRBV19
j_call: TRBJ2-2
cdr3_aa: CASRDRGFTGELFF

cdr3_length: 16
d_call: TRBD2
v_call: TRBV11-2
j_call: TRBJ2-7
cdr3_aa: CASSNKGGSFSYEQYF

cdr3_length: 13
d_call: NA
v_call: TRBV12-3/TRBV12-4
j_call: TRBJ1-3
cdr3_aa: CASSLETGNTIYF

cdr3_length: 16
d_call: TRBD1
v_call: TRBV7-7
j_call: TRBJ2-5
cdr3_aa: CASSLLGQGGQETQYF

cdr3_length: 13
d_call: NA
v_call: TRBV18
j_call: TRBJ1-2
cdr3_aa: CASSPPGGDGYTF

cdr3_length: 13
d_call: NA
v_call: TRBV7-2
j_call: TRBJ1-1
cdr3_aa: CASTSNRNTEAFF

cdr3_length: 18
d_call: TRBD2
v_call: TRBV6-9
j_call: TRBJ2-1
cdr3_aa: CASSQRRGGYSSYNEQFF

cdr3_length: 18
d_call: NA
v_call: TRBV4-1
j_call: TRBJ2-1
cdr3_aa: CASSQDVPGLETGSEQFF

cdr3_length: 9
d_call: NA
v_call: TRBV7-9
j_call: TRBJ1-1
cdr3_aa: CASRGEAFF

cdr3_length: 13
d_call: NA
v_call: TRBV11-2
j_call: TRBJ2-7
cdr3_aa: CASSRASFDEQYF

cdr3_length: 15
d_call: NA
v_call: TRBV4-1
j_call: TRBJ1-5
cdr3_aa: CASSQVSFSNQPQHF

cdr3_length: 18
d_call: TRBD2
v_call: TRBV7-9
j_call: TRBJ2-1
cdr3_aa: CASSLVGDVLAGYNEQFF

cdr3_length: 13
d_call: NA
v_call: TRBV6-6
j_call: TRBJ1-5
cdr3_aa: CASSLDPNQPQHF

cdr3_length: 16
d_call: TRBD2
v_call: TRBV3-1/TRBV3-2
j_call: TRBJ2-2
cdr3_aa: CASSQGSGGAAGELFF

cdr3_length: 13
d_call: NA
v_call: TRBV15
j_call: TRBJ1-1
cdr3_aa: CATSSRQRREAFF

cdr3_length: 14
d_call: NA
v_call: TRBV7-2
j_call: TRBJ2-1
cdr3_aa: CASSQAATYNEQFF

cdr3_length: 19
d_call: TRBD1
v_call: TRBV4-1
j_call: TRBJ1-6
cdr3_aa: CASSQDPGQLFNYNSPLHF

cdr3_length: 15
d_call: NA
v_call: TRBV2
j_call: TRBJ2-5
cdr3_aa: CASSARTGFQETQYF

cdr3_length: 17
d_call: NA
v_call: TRBV19
j_call: TRBJ2-6
cdr3_aa: CASSISPGRLGANVLTF

cdr3_length: 13
d_call: NA
v_call: TRBV14
j_call: TRBJ1-1
cdr3_aa: CASSQSSTVEAFF

cdr3_length: 16
d_call: TRBD2
v_call: TRBV15
j_call: TRBJ2-7
cdr3_aa: CATSGRLAERSYEQYF

cdr3_length: 15
d_call: NA
v_call: TRBV2
j_call: TRBJ1-3
cdr3_aa: CASSWGPNSGNTIYF

cdr3_length: 13
d_call: NA
v_call: TRBV7-2
j_call: TRBJ1-4
cdr3_aa: CASSLAPNEKLFF

cdr3_length: 17
d_call: TRBD1
v_call: TRBV27
j_call: TRBJ1-1
cdr3_aa: CASSRSGTGGMNTEAFF

cdr3_length: 15
d_call: NA
v_call: TRBV7-9
j_call: TRBJ1-4
cdr3_aa: CASSVRGPAGEKLFF

cdr3_length: 15
d_call: TRBD2
v_call: TRBV3-1/TRBV3-2
j_call: TRBJ2-5
cdr3_aa: CASSQKRLAGETQYF

cdr3_length: 12
d_call: NA
v_call: TRBV19
j_call: TRBJ1-1
cdr3_aa: CASSGRLERAFF

cdr3_length: 14
d_call: NA
v_call: TRBV5-4
j_call: TRBJ2-3
cdr3_aa: CASSLVTDTDTQYF

cdr3_length: 15
d_call: TRBD2
v_call: TRBV11-1
j_call: TRBJ2-7
cdr3_aa: CATTPGLAGFYEQYF

cdr3_length: 14
d_call: TRBD1
v_call: TRBV18
j_call: TRBJ1-5
cdr3_aa: CASSRQGVNQPQHF

cdr3_length: 16
d_call: TRBD2
v_call: TRBV29-1
j_call: TRBJ2-7
cdr3_aa: CSVESRTSSLFYEQYF

cdr3_length: 18
d_call: NA
v_call: TRBV14
j_call: TRBJ2-1
cdr3_aa: CASSPRVGGTTSLNEQFF

cdr3_length: 14
d_call: NA
v_call: TRBV19
j_call: TRBJ2-7
cdr3_aa: CASSTTGTSYEQYF

cdr3_length: 11
d_call: NA
v_call: TRBV20-1
j_call: TRBJ2-3
cdr3_aa: CSAQDGDTQYF

cdr3_length: 14
d_call: TRBD1
v_call: TRBV5-6
j_call: TRBJ1-5
cdr3_aa: CASSETGVNQPQHF

cdr3_length: 15
d_call: NA
v_call: TRBV2
j_call: TRBJ1-1
cdr3_aa: CASTQRGVMNTEAFF

cdr3_length: 16
d_call: TRBD1
v_call: TRBV3-1/TRBV3-2
j_call: TRBJ2-3
cdr3_aa: CASSQRPTGVTDTQYF

cdr3_length: 13
d_call: TRBD1
v_call: TRBV3-1/TRBV3-2
j_call: TRBJ1-2
cdr3_aa: CASSHGRGGGYTF

cdr3_length: 13
d_call: NA
v_call: TRBV28
j_call: TRBJ2-7
cdr3_aa: CASSPIQDYEQYF

cdr3_length: 16
d_call: TRBD2
v_call: TRBV5-1
j_call: TRBJ2-3
cdr3_aa: CASSLAGGPYIDTQYF

cdr3_length: 14
d_call: NA
v_call: TRBV6-5
j_call: TRBJ1-1
cdr3_aa: CASTGGRRYAEAFF